Described below is a single TCR beta chain sequence and its context. Its target is unknown. CD4+ cells underwent separation, giving CD45RA+ naive and CD45RA-negative memory subsets. The data derive from a study of shared clonotypes between healthy human individuals. From germline, CDR1 is SGHRS and CDR2 YFSETQ. This CDR3 contains 18 residues. Germline trimming cut 4 bases from V and 3 bases from J; bases unmatched to any gene: 12. Study observations and caveats: Sampling covered blood only; tissue repertoires likely differ. The low donor count limited represented genetic and exposure-history diversity.

At the deep level, the assay was run. Produced via immunoSEQ multiplex PCR; TCRdb's table is partial and in-frame only. This table holds under 1,900,000 clones, about 98.5% found once. This clonotype was obtained from a man aged 30-40 years in good health. Specimen: naive CD4+ T cells sorted from blood. Subset in this sample: CD45RA+ positively selected. The chain uses TRBV5-1 and TRBJ2-1; TRBD1 aligns across 11 bases. DNA for the CDR3: TGCGCCAGCAGCCAGACACGCTGGACAGGGGGCTACTACAATGAGCAGTTCTTC. This codes for CASSQTRWTGGYYNEQFF.